This record looks at one T cell receptor (beta chain) sequence and its context. With 10-nucleotide random UMIs included, cDNA was synthesized by 5'RACE. TCRdb independently ran MiXCR on the 5' RACE reads; one entry per CDR3 protein. The sample yields 53,000 or so distinct CDR3 sequences, 7.5% to 9.5% seen once. Germline loops: CDR1 SNHLY, CDR2 FYNNEI. Trimming pared 8 bases from V and 6 bases from J, leaving 10 bases between. The CDR3 extends over 11 amino acids. These data are taken from a study of neurological immune-mediated disorders. Time point meaning: longitudinal time-point 3. Sequencing was performed on PBMCs. J is TRBJ1-1 and V is TRBV2; D is unresolved. The clonotype was recovered from a woman aged 40 to 50 in good health. The CDR3 sequence: CASGRSAEAFF. In DNA form, the CDR3 reads TGTGCCAGCGGCCGGAGTGCTGAAGCTTTCTTT.